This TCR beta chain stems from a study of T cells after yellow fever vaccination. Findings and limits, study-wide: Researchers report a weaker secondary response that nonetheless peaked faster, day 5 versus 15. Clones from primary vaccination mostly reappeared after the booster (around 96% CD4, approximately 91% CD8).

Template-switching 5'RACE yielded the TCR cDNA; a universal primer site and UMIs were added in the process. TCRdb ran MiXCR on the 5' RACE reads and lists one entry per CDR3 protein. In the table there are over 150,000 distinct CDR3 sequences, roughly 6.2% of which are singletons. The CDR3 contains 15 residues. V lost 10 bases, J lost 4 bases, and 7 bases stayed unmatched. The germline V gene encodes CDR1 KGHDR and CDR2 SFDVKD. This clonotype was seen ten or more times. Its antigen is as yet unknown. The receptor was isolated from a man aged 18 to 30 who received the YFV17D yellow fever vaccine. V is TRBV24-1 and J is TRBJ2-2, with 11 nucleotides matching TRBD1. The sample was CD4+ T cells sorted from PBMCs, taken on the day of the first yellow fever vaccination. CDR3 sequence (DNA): TGTGCCACAGGATCCGGGACAGGGGGCACCGGGGAGCTGTTTTTT. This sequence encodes CATGSGTGGTGELFF.